These T cell receptor beta chains were read from a single sample in a study of cytomegalovirus exposure and HLA in healthy donors. Only in-frame clones appear in the TCRdb table, and some are missing; sequencing was by immunoSEQ multiplex PCR. Among 160,000 or so clones listed, around four fifths were seen once. Sequences were obtained from PBMCs. The receptors come from a woman aged 45 to 65 in good health and CMV-seronegative. The CDR3 runs from the conserved cysteine through the conserved F or W. The order of the fields is D gene, V gene, J gene, clone size, CDR3 protein, CDR3 DNA. D genes are given only for firm matches. Expanded clones are given a class, and other clones once, few, many or no size at all.

>TRBD1|TRBV28|TRBJ1-2|few
CASSSAVTGAHGYTF
TGTGCCAGCAGTTCGGCGGTTACAGGGGCCCATGGCTACACCTTC
>.|TRBV6-5|TRBJ2-7|.
CASSSNLLPYEQYF
TGTGCCAGCAGCTCAAACCTACTACCCTACGAGCAGTACTTC
>.|TRBV7-9|TRBJ2-5|.
CASSSAGPLRAQYF
TGTGCCAGCAGCTCCGCGGGACCTCTTAGGGCCCAGTACTTC
>.|TRBV29-1|TRBJ2-5|once
CSVADGGETQYF
TGCAGCGTTGCAGATGGGGGGGAGACCCAGTACTTC
>.|TRBV7-6|TRBJ1-1|.
CASSFWGRNDTEAFF
TGTGCCAGCAGCTTCTGGGGGAGGAATGACACTGAAGCTTTCTTT
>TRBD2|TRBV19|TRBJ2-7|.
CASTLGRASGTYEQYF
TGTGCCAGTACCTTAGGGAGGGCTAGCGGAACCTACGAGCAGTACTTC
>.|TRBV2|TRBJ1-5|.
CASGVSPGNQPQHF
TGTGCCAGCGGTGTGAGTCCGGGAAATCAGCCCCAGCATTTT
>TRBD1|TRBV19|TRBJ1-5|.
CASSILGGQPQHF
TGTGCCAGTAGTATTTTAGGGGGCCAGCCCCAGCATTTT
>TRBD2|TRBV19|TRBJ2-7|few
CASSIGEGQGSSEQYF
TGTGCCAGTAGTATAGGGGAGGGGCAGGGAAGCAGCGAGCAGTACTTC
>.|TRBV23-1|TRBJ1-2|.
CASSRPGQPLLADGYTF
TGCGCCAGCAGTAGGCCCGGACAGCCCCTCCTTGCTGATGGCTACACCTTC
>.|TRBV6-6|TRBJ2-1|.
CASMYLGTAGEQFF
TGTGCCAGCATGTATTTGGGTACCGCGGGTGAGCAGTTCTTC
>.|TRBV6-5|TRBJ1-1|few
CASSRRASTTEAFF
TGTGCCAGCAGCCGCAGGGCGAGTACGACTGAAGCTTTCTTT
>.|TRBV13|TRBJ1-6|.
CASSFSKTVLTLHF
TGTGCCAGCAGCTTCTCTAAGACAGTTTTAACCCTCCACTTT
>.|TRBV20-1|TRBJ2-7|.
CSAARVAEQYF
TGCAGTGCTGCCAGGGTGGCCGAGCAGTACTTC
>TRBD2|TRBV13|TRBJ2-1|few
CASSAPGSGSREQFF
TGTGCCAGCAGCGCCCCGGGCAGCGGGAGTCGTGAGCAGTTCTTC
>.|TRBV18|TRBJ1-1|.
CASSPTPGLAFF
TGTGCCAGCTCACCCACCCCAGGGCTGGCTTTCTTT
>.|TRBV28|TRBJ2-1|.
CASRQGLREQFF
TGTGCCAGCAGACAGGGTTTACGTGAGCAGTTCTTC
>TRBD1|TRBV7-9|TRBJ2-5|.
CASSFGRGLKETQYF
TGTGCCAGCAGCTTTGGCAGGGGGCTAAAAGAGACCCAGTACTTC